This T cell receptor beta chain stems from a study of T cell responses to AZD1222 COVID-19 vaccine. Study details: Second doses were pooled across both intervals (about 4 or about 12 weeks).

Libraries were prepared by immunoSEQ multiplex PCR; TCRdb keeps only in-frame clonotypes and omits some of them. Among roughly 110,000 clones, just over 90% were seen once, and the ten largest hold 4% to 5%. V was cut by 4 bases and J by 8 bases, with 11 bases left in between. The CDR3 sequence is 11 residues long. CDR1 is SQVTM and CDR2 is ANQGSEA in the germline V gene. The genes are TRBV29-1 and TRBJ1-2; tentatively, D is TRBD1 (5 bases). The TCR was taken from an adult in good health. Source: peripheral blood, taken on day 0 of AZD1222 vaccination. The CDR3 DNA follows: TGCAGCGTTGCCAGGGAGAAAGGCTACACCTTC. This codes for CSVAREKGYTF.